Sequencing of this T cell receptor beta chain was carried out in a study of T cell responses to AZD1222 COVID-19 vaccine. Findings of the study overall: Reportedly, nearly half the spike-specific TCRs target unmutated variant regions.

TCRdb's copy holds only in-frame clones and misses some; the assay was immunoSEQ multiplex PCR. The sample lists some 100,000 clones, approximately 90% occurring once. As concerns this clone: Its antigen is unknown. Mismatch with germline at one junction end may stem from a read error.

Combined were second doses at about 4 or about 12 weeks. Germline-derived CDR1 and CDR2 are GTSNPN and SVGIG (reference sequence). This CDR3 has 13 amino acids. The V gene is TRBV30, the J gene TRBJ2-4, with a weak D call TRBD1 (6 bases). The input for sequencing was peripheral blood, taken 28 days after the second AZD1222 dose. The sequence was collected from an adult who received the AZD1222 COVID-19 vaccine. The CDR3 sequence: CAWSRGAEQGLDF. The CDR3 DNA reads as TGTGCCTGGAGTAGAGGGGCCGAGCAGGGGTTGGACTTC.